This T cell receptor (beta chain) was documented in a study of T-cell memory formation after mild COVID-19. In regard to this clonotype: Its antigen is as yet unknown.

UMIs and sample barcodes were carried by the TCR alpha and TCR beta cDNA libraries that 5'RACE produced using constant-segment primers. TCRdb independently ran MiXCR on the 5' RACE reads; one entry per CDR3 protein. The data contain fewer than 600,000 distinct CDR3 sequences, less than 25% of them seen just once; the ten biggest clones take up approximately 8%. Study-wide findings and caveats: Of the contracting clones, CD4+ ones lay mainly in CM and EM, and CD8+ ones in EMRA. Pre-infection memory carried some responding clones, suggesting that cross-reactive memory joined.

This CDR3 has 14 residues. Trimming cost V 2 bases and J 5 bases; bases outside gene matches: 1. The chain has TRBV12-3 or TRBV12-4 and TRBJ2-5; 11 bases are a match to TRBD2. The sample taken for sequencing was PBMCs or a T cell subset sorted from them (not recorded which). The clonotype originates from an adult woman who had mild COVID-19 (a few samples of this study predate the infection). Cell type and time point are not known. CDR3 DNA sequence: TGTGCCAGCAGTTTAACTAGCGGGAGTGAGACCCAGTACTTC. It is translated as CASSLTSGSETQYF.